The next 29 T cell receptor beta chains were all read from a single sample in a study of OX40 agonist ivuxolimab in advanced cancers. Clones were read by immunoSEQ multiplex PCR, and TCRdb kept only the in-frame ones, dropping some. This sample has over 55,000 clones, with 80% to 90% found just once. Sequenced here: CD4+ or CD8+ T cells sorted from blood, sampled in a trial of the OX40 agonist ivuxolimab. These TCRs come from an adult with an advanced solid tumor such as melanoma, head and neck, liver or kidney cancer.

The V gene is TRBV4-1, the J gene TRBJ2-1, with 7 positions matching TRBD2. This CDR3 contains 18 residues. Trimming at V came to 4 bases and at J to 3 bases, leaving 15 bases not matched to a gene. Germline loops: CDR1 MGHRA, CDR2 YSYEKL. The CDR3 loop reads CASSLGRRSSGNYNEQFF. The CDR3 DNA is TGCGCCAGCAGCCTTGGACGGAGGTCTAGCGGAAACTACAATGAGCAGTTCTTC.

J is TRBJ2-7 and V is TRBV13, with 7 bases lining up with TRBD2. V lost 8 bases, J lost 4 bases, and 11 bases stayed unmatched. CDR1 and CDR2 (germline): PRHDT, FYEKMQ (reference sequence). The CDR3 is 14 residues long. This CDR3 is CASSHWEGQYEQYF. CDR3 in DNA: TGTGCCAGCTCCCATTGGGAGGGCCAATACGAGCAGTACTTC.

The gene calls are TRBV7-7 and TRBJ2-3; TRBD2 might be the D (6 bases). The CDR3 has 13 residues. Germline CDR1 SSHAT, CDR2 FNYEAQ (reference sequence). V was cut by 5 bases and J by 8 bases, with 14 bases left in between. CDR3 nucleotides: TGTGCCAGCAGCGCGGGACCATCAGGTACGCAGTATTTT. It translates to CASSAGPSGTQYF.

The J gene is TRBJ1-5, the V gene TRBV6-1; 10 bases fit TRBD1. Germline CDR1 and CDR2: MNHNS and SASEGT. J was trimmed by 5 bases and V by 7 bases; bases with no gene match: 5. The CDR3 extends over 14 amino acids. CDR3 coding DNA: TGTGCCAGCAAGAGACAGGGGGCAGATCAGCCCCAGCATTTT. Translated, it gives CASKRQGADQPQHF.

The CDR3 reads CASSDFQSGNTIYF. As DNA, the CDR3 is TGTGCCAGCAGCGACTTCCAGTCTGGAAACACCATATATTTT. The gene calls are TRBV6-1 and TRBJ1-3, with unresolved D. CDR1 and CDR2 from the germline V gene are MNHNS and SASEGT. Deletions cut 6 bases from V and 1 base from J, with 10 bases between. This CDR3 is 14 amino acids long.

V gene TRBV5-5 combines with J gene TRBJ2-7; 7 bases map to TRBD2. Per germline, CDR1 SGHKS and CDR2 YYEKEE (reference sequence). The CDR3 consists of 15 residues. Trimming at V came to 4 bases and at J to 3 bases, leaving 10 bases not matched to a gene. CDR3: CASSPRDYSFYEQYF. As DNA, the CDR3 is TGTGCCAGCAGCCCCCGGGACTATTCGTTCTACGAGCAGTACTTC.

The CDR3 spells CASSPGTRSEQYF. The CDR3 region has the DNA TGTGCCAGCAGCCCCGGGACGAGGAGCGAGCAGTACTTC. The J gene is TRBJ2-7, the V gene TRBV7-6, with D possibly called TRBD1 or TRBD2 (5 bases each). The ends were cut back, 5 bases at V and 6 bases at J, with 14 bases in the middle. Germline CDR1 SGHVS, CDR2 FNYEAQ. This CDR3 contains 13 residues.

The chain has TRBV5-4 and TRBJ1-2, with D possibly being TRBD1 (6 bases). Germline V CDR1 and CDR2: SGHNT, YYREEE (reference sequence). Trimming stripped 4 bases from V and 2 bases from J, with 12 bases between. The CDR3 extends over 14 amino acids. In DNA, the CDR3 is TGTGCCAGCAGCCCGGGGCAGGGGAACTATGGCTACACCTTC. Residues: CASSPGQGNYGYTF.

The chain links TRBV4-1 to TRBJ2-7; D is undetermined. The V gene lost 3 bases and the J gene lost 4 bases, with 19 bases spanning the gap. Germline V gene data show CDR1 as MGHRA and CDR2 as YSYEKL. The CDR3 has 16 amino acids. The DNA for the CDR3 is TGCGCCAGCAGCCACCAACGGCCAGGTCCTGGGTACGAGCAGTACTTC. It specifies CASSHQRPGPGYEQYF.

The rearrangement joins TRBV9 to TRBJ2-3; 8 bases are shared with TRBD2. Looked up from germline, CDR1 is SGDLS and CDR2 is YYNGEE. This CDR3 is 15 amino acids long. V lost 4 bases and J lost 3; bases outside the gene matches: 7. Here the CDR3 reads CASSPPGGRTDTQYF. CDR3 bases: TGTGCCAGCAGCCCCCCGGGGGGGAGAACAGATACGCAGTATTTT.

A few counts support this clone. The V call is TRBV6-1, the J call TRBJ1-2; no firm D call. V lost 2 bases and J 3 bases, leaving 7 bases between the germline ends. This CDR3 region has 13 residues. In germline, CDR1 is MNHNS, CDR2 SASEGT. The CDR3 spells CASSEIGDYGYTF. In DNA form, the CDR3 reads TGTGCCAGCAGTGAAATCGGGGACTATGGCTACACCTTC.

V gene TRBV7-2 combines with J gene TRBJ1-1; 7 bases map to TRBD1. Germline values: CDR1 SGHTA, CDR2 FQGNSA. V shed 5 bases and J 4 bases; nucleotides not matched to a gene: 13. This CDR3 region has 16 residues. The CDR3: CASSPRQDRPGTEAFF. DNA for the CDR3: TGTGCCAGCAGCCCCCGCCAGGACAGGCCGGGCACTGAAGCTTTCTTT.

The rearrangement uses TRBV4-3 and TRBJ1-2, with D hard to call. The CDR3 is 15 residues long. The germline V gene encodes CDR1 LGHNA and CDR2 YSLEER. Trimming took 0 bases from V and 0 from J, leaving 8 bases between them. This CDR3 is CASSQEPRSNYGYTF. Written as DNA, the CDR3 is TGCGCCAGCAGCCAAGAGCCCAGGTCTAACTATGGCTACACCTTC.

V usage is TRBV4-2 and J usage is TRBJ2-2, with a weak D call TRBD2 (6 bases). The CDR3 consists of 15 residues. In germline, CDR1 is LGHNA, CDR2 YNFKEQ. V lost 3 bases, J lost 2 bases, and 10 bases lay in between. The CDR3 DNA reads as TGTGCCAGCAGCCATGAGCGGGCAAACACCGGGGAGCTGTTTTTT. Translating it yields CASSHERANTGELFF.

This chain joins TRBV10-3 and TRBJ2-3; 8 positions agree with TRBD2. CDR1 and CDR2 (germline): ENHRY, SYGVKD. CDR3 length: 15 residues. Germline trimming cut 6 bases from V and 4 bases from J; bases unmatched to any gene: 9. The CDR3 DNA reads TGTGCCATCAGCTGGGCGAGCGGGGGCGCAGATACGCAGTATTTT. The encoded protein is CAISWASGGADTQYF.

V and J are TRBV7-2 and TRBJ1-3; D not certain. With 5 bases removed from V and 0 bases from J, the gap between germline ends came to 11 bases. Germline V gene sequence: CDR1 SGHTA, CDR2 FQGNSA. The CDR3 is 15 residues long. The CDR3 nucleotides are TGTGCCAGCAGCGGGAGAGGGAGCTCTGGAAACACCATATATTTT. It specifies CASSGRGSSGNTIYF.

The V call is TRBV7-2, the J call TRBJ1-3; a weak D match, TRBD1 (6 bases). This CDR3 has 17 amino acids. Trimming removed 5 bases at V and 0 bases at J, with 17 bases between. Looked up from germline, CDR1 is SGHTA and CDR2 is FQGNSA. CDR3 in amino acids: CASSGGAGDPSGNTIYF. In DNA, the CDR3 is TGTGCCAGCAGCGGAGGGGCAGGGGACCCCTCTGGAAACACCATATATTTT.

The genes are TRBV6-4 and TRBJ1-2; D uncertain. CDR1 MRHNA and CDR2 SNTAGT come from the germline V gene. V lost 4 bases and J lost 4, with 10 bases in between. This CDR3 comprises 13 residues. The DNA of the CDR3 is TGTGCCAGCAGTGCCGAGGTGGGCTATGGCTACACCTTC. Residues: CASSAEVGYGYTF.

The rearrangement joins TRBV6-5 to TRBJ2-7; D is perhaps TRBD2 (6 bases). The CDR3 has 14 amino acids. Trimming stripped 7 bases from V and 2 bases from J, with 15 bases between. From germline, CDR1 is MNHEY and CDR2 SVGAGI. The DNA of the CDR3 is TGTGCCAGCAAATCCGCCGGGGGAACCTACGAGCAGTACTTC. This translates into CASKSAGGTYEQYF.

There are a few counts of this clone. The chain carries TRBV5-5 and TRBJ1-2; tentative D call: TRBD1 (5 bases). Germline CDR1 SGHKS, CDR2 YYEKEE (reference sequence). The CDR3 covers 15 residues. Trimming took off 0 bases at V and 3 bases at J, with 12 bases between the two ends. Here the CDR3 DNA reads TGTGCCAGCAGCTTGGCCGGGGGGACTCACTATGGCTACACCTTC. This codes for CASSLAGGTHYGYTF.

The V call is TRBV11-1, the J call TRBJ2-7; D might be TRBD1 (6 bases). The CDR3 has 14 residues. V lost 3 bases, J lost 2 bases, and 11 bases lay in between. The germline gives CDR1 SGHAT, CDR2 FQDESV (reference sequence). The CDR3 nucleotides read TGTGCCAGCAGCTTGACAGGAGCGACCTACGAGCAGTACTTC. Amino acids: CASSLTGATYEQYF.

Of note for this clone: The junction differs from germline at one of its ends, possibly a read error. The chain uses TRBV7-7 and TRBJ2-7, with D tentatively TRBD1 or TRBD2 (6 bases each). Germline values: CDR1 SSHAT, CDR2 FNYEAQ (reference sequence). The CDR3 runs 14 residues. The CDR3 DNA follows: TGTGCTAGCAGCCCCCGCGAGGACAGCGGGGAGCAGTACTTC. It translates to CASSPREDSGEQYF.

This sequence joins TRBV11-2 and TRBJ1-5; D remains unclear. The CDR3 covers 13 residues. CDR1 SGHAT and CDR2 FQNNGV come from the germline V gene. V gave up 5 bases and J gave up 2 bases, with 7 bases separating them. CDR3: CASSAVGNQPQHF. The CDR3 DNA reads TGTGCCAGCAGCGCTGTCGGCAATCAGCCCCAGCATTTT.

The chain carries TRBV4-1 and TRBJ2-7; D possibly corresponds to TRBD1 (6 bases). This CDR3 comprises 14 residues. V lost 3 bases and J lost 3, with 12 bases in between. The germline V gene has CDR1 MGHRA and CDR2 YSYEKL. This chain's CDR3 is CASSQVGQFYEQYF. CDR3 DNA sequence: TGCGCCAGCAGCCAGGTTGGACAGTTCTACGAGCAGTACTTC.

The rearrangement links TRBV15 to TRBJ2-1; perhaps TRBD1 as D (6 bases). The length of the CDR3 is 14 residues. CDR1 and CDR2 from the germline V gene are LNHNV and YYDKDF (reference sequence). V was cut by 6 bases and J by 2 bases, with 11 bases left in between. CDR3 in DNA: TGTGCCACCAGACGGCAGGGGACCTACAATGAGCAGTTCTTC. The encoded protein is CATRRQGTYNEQFF.

The chain is built from TRBV4-3 and TRBJ2-1; unclear D gene. Trimming took off 2 bases at V and 6 bases at J, with 14 bases between the two ends. The CDR3 totals 15 residues. The germline V gene encodes CDR1 LGHNA and CDR2 YSLEER. DNA of the CDR3: TGCGCCAGCAGCCAAACATTCTTCCCGTCCAATGAGCAGTTCTTC. Protein sequence: CASSQTFFPSNEQFF.

The gene calls are TRBV11-2 and TRBJ2-7, with 11 bases matching TRBD1. The CDR3 length is 17 residues. The germline V gene has CDR1 SGHAT and CDR2 FQNNGV. V lost 5 bases, J lost 2 bases, and 11 bases stayed unmatched. For the CDR3, the DNA is TGTGCCAGCAGCCACCCGGGGGGACAGGGGGGCGCCTACGAGCAGTACTTC. Protein product: CASSHPGGQGGAYEQYF.

The gene calls are TRBV27 and TRBJ1-2; D not resolved. CDR1 and CDR2 from the germline V gene are MNHEY and SMNVEV (reference sequence). This CDR3 comprises 16 residues. V was trimmed by 4 bases and J by 1 base, leaving 16 bases between them. CDR3 in amino acids: CASSSGPGILNYGYTF. For the CDR3, the DNA is TGTGCCAGCAGTTCCGGCCCGGGGATCCTTAACTATGGCTACACCTTC.

This clone was found a few times. This rearrangement joins TRBV7-2 to TRBJ1-1; D remains unclear. CDR3 size: 14 residues. CDR1 is SGHTA and CDR2 is FQGNSA in the germline V gene. V lost 7 bases and J lost 8, with 20 bases in between. CDR3 coding DNA: TGTGCCAGCACCCTCATGGTAAACACTGAGGAAGCTTTCTTT. It is translated as CASTLMVNTEEAFF.